A selection of T cell receptor beta chains follows, all from one sample in a study of somatic mutations in cytotoxic T cells in rheumatoid arthritis. Profiling relied on immunoSEQ multiplex PCR, and the TCRdb table lists in-frame clones only, not all of them. The sample records about 30,000 clones, 75% to 85% being singletons. Sequencing input: CD8+ T cells sorted from blood. The receptors stem from an adult with rheumatoid arthritis. The CDR3 runs from the conserved cysteine through the conserved F or W. The order of the fields is CDR3 DNA, CDR3 protein, J gene, V gene, D gene, clone size. A D gene is named only where the DNA matches it firmly. Expanded clones are given a class, and other clones once, few, many or no size at all.

cdr3_nt: TGTGCCTGGAGTGTACTACCCCGGGTGGCCGACAGGCTATATGGCTACACCTTC
cdr3_aa: CAWSVLPRVADRLYGYTF
j_call: TRBJ1-2
v_call: TRBV30
d_call: .
clone_size: .

cdr3_nt: TGCAGCGTTAGGTCGGTGGCCTATGGCTACACCTTC
cdr3_aa: CSVRSVAYGYTF
j_call: TRBJ1-2
v_call: TRBV29-1
d_call: .
clone_size: .

cdr3_nt: TGTGCCTGGAGGGCGCATGGCTATGGCTACACCTTC
cdr3_aa: CAWRAHGYGYTF
j_call: TRBJ1-2
v_call: TRBV30
d_call: .
clone_size: few

cdr3_nt: TGTGCCAGCGAGGGGCCCGACAGGGCCAATGGCTACACCTTC
cdr3_aa: CASEGPDRANGYTF
j_call: TRBJ1-2
v_call: TRBV2
d_call: TRBD1
clone_size: .

cdr3_nt: TGTGCCAGCAGTGAGGGACCCTACGAGCAGTACTTC
cdr3_aa: CASSEGPYEQYF
j_call: TRBJ2-7
v_call: TRBV25-1
d_call: .
clone_size: .

cdr3_nt: TGTGCCAGCAGTTTAAAGTCCTATAATGAGCAGTTCTTC
cdr3_aa: CASSLKSYNEQFF
j_call: TRBJ2-1
v_call: TRBV27
d_call: .
clone_size: .

cdr3_nt: TGCGCCAGCAGCCAAGGTGACAATGAGCAGTTCTTC
cdr3_aa: CASSQGDNEQFF
j_call: TRBJ2-1
v_call: TRBV4-1
d_call: .
clone_size: .

cdr3_nt: TGTGCCAGCAGCTGGCGAACAGGCGATGAGCAGTTCTTC
cdr3_aa: CASSWRTGDEQFF
j_call: TRBJ2-1
v_call: TRBV13
d_call: .
clone_size: .

cdr3_nt: TGTGCCAGCAGCCAATACAGGGGGCAGAGCACAGATACGCAGTATTTT
cdr3_aa: CASSQYRGQSTDTQYF
j_call: TRBJ2-3
v_call: TRBV2
d_call: TRBD1
clone_size: .

cdr3_nt: TGCGCCAGCAGCTGGACAGGGGGATCCTACAATGAGCAGTTCTTC
cdr3_aa: CASSWTGGSYNEQFF
j_call: TRBJ2-1
v_call: TRBV5-1
d_call: TRBD1
clone_size: .

cdr3_nt: TGTGCCAGCAGCCTTGGGACTAGCGGGGGATACCAAGAGACCCAGTACTTC
cdr3_aa: CASSLGTSGGYQETQYF
j_call: TRBJ2-5
v_call: TRBV9
d_call: TRBD2
clone_size: .